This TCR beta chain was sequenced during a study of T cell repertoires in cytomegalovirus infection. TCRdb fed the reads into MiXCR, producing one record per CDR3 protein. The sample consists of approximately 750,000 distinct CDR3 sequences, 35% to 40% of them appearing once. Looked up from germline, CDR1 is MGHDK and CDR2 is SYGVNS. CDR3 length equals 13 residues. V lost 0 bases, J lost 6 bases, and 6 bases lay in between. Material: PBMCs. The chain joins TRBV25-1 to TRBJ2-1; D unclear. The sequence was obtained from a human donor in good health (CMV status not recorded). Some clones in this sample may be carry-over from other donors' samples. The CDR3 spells CASSEYAFNEQFF. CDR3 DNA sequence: TGTGCCAGCAGTGAATACGCATTCAATGAGCAGTTCTTC. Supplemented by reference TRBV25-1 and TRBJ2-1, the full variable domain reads EADIYQTPRYLVIGTGKKITLECSQTMGHDKMYWYQQDPGMELHLIHYSYGVNSTEKGDLSSESTVSRIRTEHFPLTLESARPSHTSQYLCASSEYAFNEQFFGPGTRLTVL.